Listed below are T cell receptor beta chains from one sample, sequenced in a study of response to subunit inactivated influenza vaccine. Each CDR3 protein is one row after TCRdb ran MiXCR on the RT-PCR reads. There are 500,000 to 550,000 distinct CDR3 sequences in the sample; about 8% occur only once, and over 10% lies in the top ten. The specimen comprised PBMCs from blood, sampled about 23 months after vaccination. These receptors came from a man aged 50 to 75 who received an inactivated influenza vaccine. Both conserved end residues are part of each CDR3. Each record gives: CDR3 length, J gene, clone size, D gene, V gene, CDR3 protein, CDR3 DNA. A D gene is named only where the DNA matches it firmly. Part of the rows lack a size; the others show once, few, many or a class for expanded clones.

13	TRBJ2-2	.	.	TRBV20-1	CSARVGGAGELFF	TGCAGTGCTAGAGTTGGTGGGGCCGGGGAGCTGTTTTTT
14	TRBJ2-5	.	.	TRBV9	CASSVGQAGQTQYF	TGTGCCAGCAGCGTGGGTCAGGCAGGTCAGACCCAGTACTTC
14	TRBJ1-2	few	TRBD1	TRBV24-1	CATSETGHNYGYTF	TGTGCCACCAGCGAGACAGGGCATAACTATGGCTACACCTTC
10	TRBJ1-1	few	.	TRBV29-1	CSAGGNEAFF	TGCAGCGCTGGAGGGAATGAAGCTTTCTTT
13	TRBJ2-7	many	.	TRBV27	CASSELGRREQYF	TGTGCCAGCAGTGAGCTGGGGAGACGCGAGCAGTACTTC
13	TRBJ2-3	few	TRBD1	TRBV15	CASTQGAKDTQYF	TGTGCCAGTACACAGGGGGCCAAAGATACGCAGTATTTT
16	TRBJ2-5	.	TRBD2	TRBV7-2	CASSLVLTSSGETQYF	TGTGCCAGCAGCTTAGTCCTGACTAGCTCCGGGGAGACCCAGTACTTC
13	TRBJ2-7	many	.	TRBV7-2	CASSVDRIREQYF	TGTGCCAGCAGCGTAGACAGGATTCGCGAGCAGTACTTC
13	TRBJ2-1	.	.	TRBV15	CATSSQGISGQFF	TGTGCCACCAGCTCCCAGGGTATAAGCGGGCAGTTCTTC
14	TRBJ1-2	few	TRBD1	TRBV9	CASSSGTGPYGYTF	TGTGCCAGCAGCTCGGGGACAGGGCCCTATGGCTACACCTTC
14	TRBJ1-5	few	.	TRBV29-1	CSFSVGTGNQPQHF	TGCAGCTTTTCAGTCGGGACGGGGAATCAGCCCCAGCATTTT
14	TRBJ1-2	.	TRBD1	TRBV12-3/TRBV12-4	CASSRQGAFAGYTF	TGTGCCAGCAGTCGACAGGGGGCTTTCGCTGGCTACACCTTC
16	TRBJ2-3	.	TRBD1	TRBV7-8	CASSWGGQGFTDTQYF	TGTGCCAGCAGCTGGGGGGGACAGGGCTTCACAGATACGCAGTATTTT
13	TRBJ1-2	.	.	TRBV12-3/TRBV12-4	CASSPIWGIGYTF	TGTGCCAGCAGTCCAATCTGGGGGATTGGCTACACCTTC
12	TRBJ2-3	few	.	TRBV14	CASSPLGVARYF	TGTGCCAGCAGCCCTCTTGGAGTGGCGCGGTATTTT
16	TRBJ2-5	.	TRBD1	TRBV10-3	CAISESRQGARETQYF	TGTGCCATCAGTGAGTCCAGACAGGGAGCGAGGGAGACCCAGTACTTC
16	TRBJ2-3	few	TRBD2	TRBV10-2	CASSDKTSGSTDTQYF	TGCGCCAGCAGTGACAAGACTAGCGGTAGCACAGATACGCAGTATTTT
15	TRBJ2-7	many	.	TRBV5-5	CASNDPRERWYEQYF	TGTGCCAGCAACGACCCCCGGGAGCGTTGGTACGAGCAGTACTTC
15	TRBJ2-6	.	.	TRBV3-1	CASSKRGAGANVLTF	TGTGCCAGCAGCAAAAGGGGAGCTGGGGCCAACGTCCTGACTTTC
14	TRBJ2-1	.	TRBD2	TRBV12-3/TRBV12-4	CASSGLAGSNEQFF	TGTGCCAGCAGTGGGCTAGCGGGGAGCAATGAGCAGTTCTTC
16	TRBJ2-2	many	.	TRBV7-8	CASSQFGALNTGELFF	TGTGCCAGCAGCCAATTCGGGGCCCTAAACACCGGGGAGCTGTTTTTT
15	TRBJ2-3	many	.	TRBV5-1	CASSHRDARLDTQYF	TGCGCCAGCAGTCACCGGGACGCACGCCTAGATACGCAGTATTTT
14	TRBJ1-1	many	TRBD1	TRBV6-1	CASSETGTGAEAFF	TGTGCCAGCAGTGAAACCGGGACAGGGGCTGAAGCTTTCTTT
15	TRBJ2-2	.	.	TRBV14	CASSFGGTGTGELFF	TGTGCCAGCAGCTTCGGAGGCACTGGCACCGGGGAGCTGTTTTTT
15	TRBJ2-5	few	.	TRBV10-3	CAISAGTRSVETQYF	TGTGCCATCAGTGCCGGGACCAGGTCTGTAGAGACCCAGTACTTC
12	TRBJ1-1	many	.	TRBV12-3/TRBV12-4	CASSFTIAEAFF	TGTGCCAGCAGTTTTACAATCGCTGAAGCTTTCTTT
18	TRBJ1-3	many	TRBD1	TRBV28	CASSLLRTGGAGGNTIYF	TGTGCCAGCAGTTTGCTACGGACAGGGGGCGCGGGAGGAAACACCATATATTTT
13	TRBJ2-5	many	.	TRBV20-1	CSASRTDQETQYF	TGCAGTGCGTCGCGGACTGATCAAGAGACCCAGTACTTC
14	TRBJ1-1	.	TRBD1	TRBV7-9	CASRDRGEGTEAFF	TGTGCCAGCAGGGACAGGGGAGAGGGCACTGAAGCTTTCTTT
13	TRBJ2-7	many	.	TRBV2	CASRGRRDYEQYF	TGTGCCAGCAGGGGGCGCCGAGACTACGAGCAGTACTTC
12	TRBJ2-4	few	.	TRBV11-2	CASSRTENIQYF	TGTGCCAGCAGCCGGACAGAAAACATTCAGTACTTC
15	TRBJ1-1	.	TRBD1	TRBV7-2	CASSLEQGARAEAFF	TGTGCCAGCAGCTTAGAGCAGGGGGCGCGAGCTGAAGCTTTCTTT
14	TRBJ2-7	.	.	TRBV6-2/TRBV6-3	CASRAVFLDYEQYF	TGTGCCAGCAGAGCCGTTTTCCTTGACTACGAGCAGTACTTC
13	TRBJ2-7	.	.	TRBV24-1	CATSDRSSYEQYF	TGTGCCACCAGTGATCGGTCCTCCTACGAGCAGTACTTC
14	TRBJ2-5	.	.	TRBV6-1	CASSGPLSQETQYF	TGTGCCAGCAGTGGACCGCTATCACAAGAGACCCAGTACTTC
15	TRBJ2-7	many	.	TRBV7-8	CASSLVARQTYEQYF	TGTGCCAGCAGCTTAGTCGCCAGGCAAACCTACGAGCAGTACTTC
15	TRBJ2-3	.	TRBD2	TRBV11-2	CASTRRRGGTDTQYF	TGTGCCAGCACCCGAAGGCGGGGGGGCACAGATACGCAGTATTTT
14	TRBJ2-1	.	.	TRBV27	CASRRDRGFDEQFF	TGTGCCAGCAGACGGGACCGCGGGTTTGATGAGCAGTTCTTC
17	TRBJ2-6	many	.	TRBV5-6	CASSFIAPSSGANVLTF	TGTGCCAGCAGCTTTATAGCACCGAGCTCTGGGGCCAACGTCCTGACTTTC
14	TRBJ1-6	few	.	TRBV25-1	CASTRAGKNSPLHF	TGTGCCAGCACCAGGGCAGGGAAGAATTCACCCCTCCACTTT
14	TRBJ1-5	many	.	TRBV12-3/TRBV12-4	CASSLGAGHQPQHF	TGTGCCAGCAGTTTAGGGGCAGGGCATCAGCCCCAGCATTTT
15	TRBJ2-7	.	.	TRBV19	CASSIKSGAHYEQYF	TGTGCCAGTAGTATAAAGTCAGGGGCCCACTACGAGCAGTACTTC
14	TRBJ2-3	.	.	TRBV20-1	CSASEGGRPDTQYF	TGCAGTGCTAGTGAGGGGGGGCGCCCAGATACGCAGTATTTT
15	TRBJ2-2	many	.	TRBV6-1	CASSLTTFNTGELFF	TGTGCCAGCAGTCTGACTACTTTTAACACCGGGGAGCTGTTTTTT
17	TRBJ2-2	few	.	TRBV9	CASSVFNRGPNTGELFF	TGTGCCAGCAGCGTGTTCAACCGTGGGCCGAACACCGGGGAGCTGTTTTTT
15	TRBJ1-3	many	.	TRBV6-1	CASRKDGSSGNTIYF	TGTGCCAGCAGAAAGGACGGATCCTCTGGAAACACCATATATTTT
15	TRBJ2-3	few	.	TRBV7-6	CASSLVSGITDTQYF	TGTGCCAGCAGCTTAGTGAGCGGTATCACAGATACGCAGTATTTT